A single sample gave rise to the 11 T cell receptor beta chains below, sequenced in a study of OX40 agonist ivuxolimab in advanced cancers. Sequencing was performed with immunoSEQ multiplex PCR; in TCRdb, only in-frame clones are kept and a portion is missing. The repertoire holds 65,000 to 85,000 clones, with 84% as singletons. The sequencing used CD4+ or CD8+ T cells sorted from blood, collected in a trial of the OX40 agonist ivuxolimab. These receptor sequences come from an adult with an advanced solid tumor such as melanoma, head and neck, liver or kidney cancer.

CDR3 in DNA: TGTGCTAGTGGTCAAGAGTCTGCAGGACAAAGTCGGGCCAACGTCCTGACTTTC. Encoded protein: CASGQESAGQSRANVLTF. V and J are TRBV12-5 and TRBJ2-6; a possible D gene is TRBD1 (5 bases). This CDR3 has 18 residues. The V end lost 5 bases, the J end lost 5 bases, and 22 bases lay between the germline ends. From germline, CDR1 is LGHNT and CDR2 FRNRAP.

CDR3 bases: TGTGCCAGCAGTGGGACAAGATCCTACAATGAGCAGTTCTTC. Translating gives CASSGTRSYNEQFF. The V call is TRBV2, the J call TRBJ2-1; maybe TRBD1 (5 bases). From germline, CDR1 is SNHLY and CDR2 FYNNEI. With 4 bases removed from V and 1 base from J, the gap between germline ends came to 8 bases. This CDR3 has 14 residues. Full variable domain (rest looked up from reference TRBV2 and TRBJ2-1): EPEVTQTPSHQVTQMGQEVILRCVPISNHLYFYWYRQILGQKVEFLVSFYNNEISEKSEIFDDQFSVERPDGSNFTLKIRSTKLEDSAMYFCASSGTRSYNEQFFGPGTRLTVL.

The chain employs TRBV7-9 and TRBJ2-1, with 9 bases matching TRBD2. After removal of 4 bases from V and 1 base from J, the junction contained 2 bases not matched to a gene. Looked up from germline, CDR1 is SEHNR and CDR2 is FQNEAQ (reference sequence). The CDR3 sequence is 15 residues long. The CDR3 region is CASSYSGGSYNEQFF. For the CDR3, the DNA is TGTGCCAGCAGCTATAGCGGGGGTTCCTACAATGAGCAGTTCTTC.

The chain carries TRBV10-2 and TRBJ2-3; 9 bases are shared with TRBD1. This CDR3 spans 19 amino acids. The J segment lost 2 bases and the V segment lost 6 bases, leaving 18 bases of the junction unmatched. Germline values: CDR1 WSHSY, CDR2 SAAADI. CDR3: CASRTGGALGDYHTDTQYF. DNA for the CDR3: TGCGCCAGCAGAACAGGGGGCGCCTTGGGGGACTACCACACAGATACGCAGTATTTT.

CDR3 protein: CASSLVQLQETQYF. The DNA of the CDR3 is TGCGCCAGCAGCTTGGTACAACTCCAAGAGACCCAGTACTTC. The chain couples TRBV5-1 to TRBJ2-5; D not certain. Germline values: CDR1 SGHRS, CDR2 YFSETQ. V dropped 0 bases and J dropped 1 base, with 7 bases sitting between them. This CDR3 region has 14 residues.

V and J are TRBV9 and TRBJ2-3; D not resolved. This CDR3 has 15 residues. The V and J ends lost 2 bases and 4 bases respectively, with 14 bases between them. In germline, CDR1 is SGDLS, CDR2 YYNGEE. For the CDR3, the DNA is TGTGCCAGCAGCGTCTTAGGGCTCGAAGCAGATACGCAGTATTTT. It is translated as CASSVLGLEADTQYF.

The gene calls are TRBV27 and TRBJ2-7, with 7 bases lining up with TRBD2. J was trimmed by 3 bases and V by 4 bases; bases with no gene match: 12. This CDR3 comprises 16 residues. Germline V gene data show CDR1 as MNHEY and CDR2 as SMNVEV (reference sequence). CDR3 sequence: CASSWSPRAGVYEQYF. The CDR3 DNA follows: TGTGCCAGCAGTTGGAGCCCACGGGCGGGGGTCTACGAGCAGTACTTC.

J is TRBJ2-7 and V is TRBV6-6; 7 nucleotides match TRBD1. Germline V CDR1 and CDR2: MNHNY, SVGAGI (reference sequence). The CDR3 spans 13 residues. Germline trimming cut 2 bases from V and 7 bases from J; bases unmatched to any gene: 5. DNA for the CDR3: TGTGCCAGCAGTTACCGACAGGGTTGGGAGCAGTACTTC. This encodes CASSYRQGWEQYF.

Written as DNA, the CDR3 is TGTGCCAGCAGCCATTTCTCAGGCAGCTACGAGCAGTACTTC. Amino acids: CASSHFSGSYEQYF. V is TRBV11-2 and J is TRBJ2-7; D gene ambiguous. The ends were cut back, 5 bases at V and 3 bases at J, with 14 bases in the middle. The CDR3 runs 14 residues. Germline V gene lookup returns CDR1 SGHAT and CDR2 FQNNGV.

The CDR3 reads CASSVARGPPRELFF. The CDR3 DNA sequence: TGTGCCAGCAGCGTCGCCAGGGGACCTCCACGGGAGCTGTTTTTT. This rearrangement joins TRBV9 to TRBJ2-2; a possible D gene is TRBD1 (6 bases). The CDR3 has 15 amino acids. Trimming left V 2 bases short and J 9 bases short, with 17 bases between. The germline CDR1 and CDR2 sequences are SGDLS and YYNGEE.

The V call is TRBV15, the J call TRBJ1-6; D is perhaps TRBD1 (5 bases). Trimming left V 2 bases short and J 7 bases short, with 15 bases between. Per germline, CDR1 LNHNV and CDR2 YYDKDF (reference sequence). The CDR3 is 16 amino acids. CDR3 loop: CATSRPGPRGNSPLHF. CDR3 coding DNA: TGTGCCACCAGCAGACCGGGACCCCGGGGGAATTCACCCCTCCACTTT.